These 30 T cell receptor beta chains came from one sample sequenced in a study of blood T cell repertoires in COVID-19. TCRdb's table, derived via immunoSEQ multiplex PCR, lists solely in-frame clones and lacks some. The data show 55,000 to 80,000 clones, approximately 91% seen once. The sample consisted of peripheral blood. These receptors were taken from a human donor in a cohort sampled during active COVID-19.

This chain connects TRBV2 to TRBJ1-2; D unresolved. Germline-derived CDR1 and CDR2 are SNHLY and FYNNEI. Trimming removed 8 bases from V and 1 base from J, with 11 bases in between. The CDR3 has 13 amino acids. This chain's CDR3 is CASGGVFNYGYTF. CDR3 coding DNA: TGTGCCAGCGGTGGAGTCTTTAACTATGGCTACACCTTC.

This clone is a singleton in its sample. The chain carries TRBV6-5 and TRBJ2-3, with 7 bases lining up with TRBD1. J lost 7 bases, V lost 0 bases, and 7 bases had no gene match. The V gene's germline CDR1 is MNHEY and CDR2 SVGAGI. CDR3 size: 15 residues. CDR3 amino acids: CASSYSGTAKNTQYF. CDR3 nucleotides: TGTGCCAGCAGTTACTCCGGGACAGCGAAGAATACGCAGTATTTT.

This clone has only one observation. The chain combines TRBV5-6 with TRBJ2-7; 14 bases line up with TRBD2. CDR3 length: 18 residues. The germline V gene encodes CDR1 SGHDT and CDR2 YYEEEE. V lost 2 bases and J lost 2; bases outside the gene matches: 9. In nucleotides, the CDR3 is TGTGCCAGCAGCTTAAGCGGGACTAGCGGGAGCCACACCTACGAGCAGTACTTC. Translated: CASSLSGTSGSHTYEQYF.

This rearrangement joins TRBV28 to TRBJ2-4, with unresolved D. CDR1 and CDR2 (germline): MDHEN, SYDVKM. The CDR3 covers 17 residues. V was clipped by 2 bases and J by 0 bases, with 14 bases between them. CDR3: CASSLDITTAAKNIQYF. CDR3 bases: TGTGCCAGCAGTTTAGATATCACAACCGCAGCCAAAAACATTCAGTACTTC.

The chain recombines TRBV19 with TRBJ2-3, with 10 bases that match TRBD2. The CDR3 runs to 17 residues. With 5 bases clipped from V and 0 bases from J, the junction kept 8 bases outside the gene matches. CDR1 and CDR2 (germline): LNHDA, SQIVND (reference sequence). The CDR3 coding sequence is TGTGCCAGTAGTTCTAGCGGGAGATCATCCAGCACAGATACGCAGTATTTT. It specifies CASSSSGRSSSTDTQYF.

V and J are TRBV5-4 and TRBJ2-5; the D gene is possibly TRBD2 (5 bases). Trimming pared 6 bases from V and 2 bases from J, leaving 11 bases between. Germline CDR1 is SGHNT and CDR2 is YYREEE (reference sequence). The CDR3 runs 13 residues. The DNA for the CDR3 is TGTGCCAGCAAGGAGGTTAGACAAGAGACCCAGTACTTC. Its protein product is CASKEVRQETQYF.

The V call is TRBV10-3, the J call TRBJ2-5; TRBD2 aligns across 9 bases. V lost 2 bases, J lost 4 bases, and 8 bases stayed unmatched. The CDR3 sequence is 16 residues long. From germline, CDR1 is ENHRY and CDR2 SYGVKD. CDR3 coding DNA: TGTGCCATCAGTGAGGGGACTAGCAGGGGTGTAGAGACCCAGTACTTC. Its translation is CAISEGTSRGVETQYF.

V gene TRBV18 combines with J gene TRBJ2-5, with D tentatively TRBD1 (6 bases). Trimming took 4 bases from V and 2 from J, leaving 8 bases between them. CDR1 KGHSH and CDR2 LQKENI come from the germline V gene. The CDR3 is 13 amino acids. CDR3 sequence reads: CASSRDKQETQYF. The CDR3 bases are TGTGCCAGCTCACGGGACAAACAAGAGACCCAGTACTTC.

The chain has TRBV4-2 and TRBJ2-1, with TRBD2 identical over 7 bases. The germline CDR1 and CDR2 sequences are LGHNA and YNFKEQ. CDR3 length: 17 amino acids. Trimming took 1 base from V and 3 from J; bases not matched to a gene: 9. CDR3 sequence: CASSQGPALADYNEQFF. In nucleotides, the CDR3 is TGTGCCAGCAGCCAAGGACCCGCGCTAGCGGACTACAATGAGCAGTTCTTC.

The chain employs TRBV5-1 and TRBJ2-3; TRBD2 matches at 10 bases. CDR1 SGHRS and CDR2 YFSETQ come from the germline V gene. The CDR3 spans 15 residues. The junction had 4 bases not matched to a gene; V was cut back by 5 bases and J by 1 base. CDR3 region: CASRRLAGGTDTQYF. Written as DNA, the CDR3 is TGCGCCAGCAGGCGCCTAGCGGGAGGCACAGATACGCAGTATTTT.

The chain employs TRBV27 and TRBJ2-6; 7 nucleotides agree with TRBD1. With V trimmed by 1 base and J by 0 bases, 12 bases remained unmatched. The CDR3 runs 20 residues. The germline CDR1 and CDR2 sequences are MNHEY and SMNVEV (reference sequence). CDR3 sequence (DNA): TGTGCCAGCAGTTTATTTGGGCTATGGACAGGACACTCTGGGGCCAACGTCCTGACTTTC. Its translation: CASSLFGLWTGHSGANVLTF.

The rearrangement links TRBV18 to TRBJ1-4; D not certain. This CDR3 is 14 amino acids long. CDR1 is KGHSH, CDR2 LQKENI, per germline. V lost 6 bases and J 6 bases, leaving 14 bases between the germline ends. This chain's CDR3 is CASSPREPDEKLFF. DNA of the CDR3: TGTGCCAGCTCCCCGAGGGAGCCAGATGAAAAACTGTTTTTT.

The V call is TRBV27, the J call TRBJ2-1; 10 bases are a match to TRBD2. V shed 2 bases, J shed 4 bases, and the junction held 8 bases outside the gene matches. The CDR3 runs to 17 residues. The germline gives CDR1 MNHEY, CDR2 SMNVEV (reference sequence). The CDR3 protein is CASSLIPLAGAYNEQFF. As DNA, the CDR3 is TGTGCCAGCAGTTTAATCCCCCTAGCGGGGGCTTACAATGAGCAGTTCTTC.

The DNA of the CDR3 is TGTGCCAGCAGCTACACAGGGTACGGGCAGCCCCAGCATTTT. The encoded protein is CASSYTGYGQPQHF. This chain joins TRBV27 and TRBJ1-5; a weak D match, TRBD1 (6 bases). The length of the CDR3 is 14 residues. Trimming took off 6 bases at V and 7 bases at J, with 16 bases between the two ends. Germline lookup yields CDR1 MNHEY and CDR2 SMNVEV (reference sequence).

The chain recombines TRBV6-5 with TRBJ1-1; perhaps TRBD1 as D (6 bases). The germline gives CDR1 MNHEY, CDR2 SVGAGI. Trimming shortened V by 6 bases and J by 1 base, and 15 bases separated the two germline ends. The CDR3 runs to 15 residues. The CDR3 sequence: CASSDNGQRNTEAFF. CDR3 DNA: TGTGCCAGCAGCGACAACGGACAGAGGAACACTGAAGCTTTCTTT.

The chain recombines TRBV7-2 with TRBJ2-5, with a tentative D call TRBD2 (6 bases). The CDR3 runs to 15 residues. Between the trimmed V and J ends, which lost 0 bases and 4 bases, there was a span of 12 bases. In germline, CDR1 is SGHTA, CDR2 FQGNSA. CDR3 in amino acids: CASSLAPGVGETQYF. CDR3 coding DNA: TGTGCCAGCAGCTTAGCCCCGGGGGTGGGAGAGACCCAGTACTTC.

The rearrangement uses TRBV9 and TRBJ1-2; no clear D gene. There are 12 residues in the CDR3. Looked up from germline, CDR1 is SGDLS and CDR2 is YYNGEE. V lost 4 bases to trimming and J lost 1 base, with 5 bases between them. CDR3 protein: CASSQNNYGYTF. CDR3 coding DNA: TGTGCCAGCAGCCAAAATAACTATGGCTACACCTTC.

CDR3 region: CASSPGLITDTQYF. CDR3 coding DNA: TGTGCCAGCAGCCCCGGACTGATCACAGATACGCAGTATTTT. V usage is TRBV3-1 (or the pseudogene TRBV3-2) and J usage is TRBJ2-3, with D possibly TRBD2 on 5 matching bases. Germline V gives CDR1 LGHDT, CDR2 YNNKEL (reference sequence). CDR3 length equals 14 residues. V dropped 4 bases and J dropped 2 bases, with 10 bases sitting between them.

This clone showed up just once. The J gene is TRBJ2-7, the V gene TRBV27; 9 bases fit TRBD1. Germline V gene data show CDR1 as MNHEY and CDR2 as SMNVEV (reference sequence). This CDR3 is built from 15 residues. V trimming: 6 bases; J trimming: 3 bases; junction bases outside the gene matches: 9. CDR3 nucleotides: TGTGCCAGCAGCCGACCCGGGACAGGGATCTACGAGCAGTACTTC. Residues: CASSRPGTGIYEQYF.

The V and J genes are TRBV28 and TRBJ1-1; 7 nucleotides agree with TRBD1. The germline V gene has CDR1 MDHEN and CDR2 SYDVKM. The CDR3 loop spans 13 amino acids. The junction had 2 bases not matched to a gene; V was cut back by 3 bases and J by 4 bases. This CDR3 is CASSLNRGTEAFF. The DNA for the CDR3 is TGTGCCAGCAGTTTGAACAGGGGCACTGAAGCTTTCTTT.

The rearrangement links TRBV7-3 to TRBJ2-3; TRBD2 matches at 8 bases. The CDR3 covers 14 residues. Looked up from germline, CDR1 is SGHTA and CDR2 is FQGTGA. The V segment lost 4 bases and the J segment 6 bases; nucleotides outside the gene matches: 6. The CDR3 nucleotides read TGTGCCAGCAGCTCCTTAGCGGGAAGGGATACGCAGTATTTT. Translated, it gives CASSSLAGRDTQYF.

The CDR3 sequence: CSVEEAGTGANVLTF. The CDR3 DNA is TGCAGCGTTGAAGAAGCGGGGACCGGGGCCAACGTCCTGACTTTC. The rearrangement links TRBV29-1 to TRBJ2-6, with TRBD2 identical over 7 bases. Per the germline V gene, CDR1 is SQVTM and CDR2 is ANQGSEA. The CDR3 contains 15 residues. V shed 0 bases, J shed 4 bases, and the junction held 3 bases outside the gene matches.

The rearrangement uses TRBV28 and TRBJ1-5; 7 bases are shared with TRBD1. Germline values: CDR1 MDHEN, CDR2 SYDVKM. CDR3 length: 14 residues. With 6 bases clipped from V and 6 bases from J, the junction kept 8 bases outside the gene matches. The CDR3 region has the DNA TGTGCCAGCAGCAGGGGGACCCGGGGTCAGCCCCAGCATTTT. Protein: CASSRGTRGQPQHF.

CDR3 in amino acids: CASSPRLTSGRGNEQFF. Here the CDR3 DNA reads TGTGCCAGCAGCCCACGGCTGACTAGCGGGAGGGGCAATGAGCAGTTCTTC. The chain is built from TRBV9 and TRBJ2-1, with 14 bases that match TRBD2. Germline V gene sequence: CDR1 SGDLS, CDR2 YYNGEE. The CDR3 runs to 17 residues. The V and J ends lost 4 bases and 6 bases, in that order; junction bases with no gene match: 9.

This chain links TRBV11-2 with TRBJ2-7, with 10 bases that match TRBD2. Trimming at V came to 4 bases and at J to 4 bases, leaving 10 bases not matched to a gene. The CDR3 has 16 amino acids. CDR1 is SGHAT, CDR2 FQNNGV, per germline. CDR3 sequence reads: CASSSLSGRAGYEQYF. In DNA, the CDR3 is TGTGCCAGCAGCTCTTTAAGCGGGAGGGCCGGGTACGAGCAGTACTTC.

V gene TRBV6-5 combines with J gene TRBJ1-2; TRBD1 agrees at 12 bases. In germline, CDR1 is MNHEY, CDR2 SVGAGI. This CDR3 has 16 amino acids. V shed 0 bases, J shed 9 bases, and the junction held 8 bases outside the gene matches. The CDR3 here is CASSYSVGDRGRSYTF. The CDR3 region has the DNA TGTGCCAGCAGTTACTCGGTCGGGGACAGGGGGCGAAGCTACACCTTC.

CDR3 DNA sequence: TGTGCCAGCAGCGCCATACCCTTGACCGGGACAGGCCTCAATGAGCAGTTCTTC. This sequence encodes CASSAIPLTGTGLNEQFF. The V call is TRBV9, the J call TRBJ2-1, with 8 bases matching TRBD1. CDR3 size: 18 residues. Trimming removed 3 bases from V and 6 bases from J; junction bases left unmatched: 17. Germline V CDR1 and CDR2: SGDLS, YYNGEE.

The table lists this clone with a count of one. The V and J genes are TRBV11-2 and TRBJ2-3; TRBD2 matches at 7 bases. Germline values: CDR1 SGHAT, CDR2 FQNNGV. The CDR3 covers 15 residues. After removal of 3 bases from V and 2 bases from J, the junction contained 5 bases not matched to a gene. The CDR3 DNA follows: TGTGCCAGCAGCTTGCTAGCGGACACCACAGATACGCAGTATTTT. Encoded protein: CASSLLADTTDTQYF.

This chain uses TRBV6-6 with TRBJ2-7; 7 bases align to TRBD1. Germline assignment: CDR1 MNHNY and CDR2 SVGAGI (reference sequence). The junction had 9 bases not matched to a gene; V was cut back by 4 bases and J by 6 bases. CDR3 length equals 14 residues. CDR3: CASSLTGKQGEQYF. DNA for the CDR3: TGTGCCAGCAGTTTGACAGGGAAACAAGGCGAGCAGTACTTC.

This chain connects TRBV6-5 to TRBJ1-4; possible D gene TRBD1, 6 bases. Germline-derived CDR1 and CDR2 are MNHEY and SVGAGI. The CDR3 consists of 12 residues. The germline V and J ends were trimmed by 7 bases and 7 bases, with 10 bases remaining between them. CDR3 amino acids: CASKTGSEKLFF. The CDR3 DNA sequence: TGTGCCAGCAAAACAGGGAGTGAAAAACTGTTTTTT.